The 21 T cell receptor beta chains below all came from one sample that was sequenced in a study of CD8 T cells in Susac syndrome. It was with random hexamers that about 0.45 to 1 ug RNA was reverse transcribed. Each CDR3 protein gets one entry after TCRdb re-called the immunoSEQ multiplex PCR reads with MiXCR. The sample contains 350,000 to 550,000 distinct CDR3 sequences, approximately 85% of which appear only once. Sequenced input: CD8+ T cells from PBMCs. Receptor source: a human donor with multiple sclerosis.

This clonotype was detected once. The V call is TRBV14, the J call TRBJ1-3; D gene ambiguous. This CDR3 is built from 16 residues. V dropped 0 bases and J dropped 0 bases, with 9 bases sitting between them. CDR1 is SGHDN, CDR2 FVKESK, per germline. The CDR3 DNA reads TGTGCCAGCAGCCAAGATCCCCCGGGCTCTGGAAACACCATATATTTT. Translating gives CASSQDPPGSGNTIYF.

This clonotype occurred once. The V gene is TRBV20-1, the J gene TRBJ2-7, with 7 positions matching TRBD1. The J segment lost 3 bases and the V segment lost 5 bases, leaving 16 bases of the junction unmatched. Germline V CDR1 and CDR2: DFQATT, SNEGSKA (reference sequence). This CDR3 has 16 amino acids. The CDR3 DNA is TGCAGTGCTGGGATGACGACAAGGGGGCTTTACTACGAGCAGTACTTC. It yields the protein CSAGMTTRGLYYEQYF.

V usage is TRBV6-2 or TRBV6-3 and J usage is TRBJ2-6; D remains ambiguous. The germline CDR1 and CDR2 sequences are MNHEY and SVGEGT. The CDR3 spans 14 residues. V dropped 5 bases and J dropped 0 bases, with 5 bases sitting between them. CDR3 loop: CASSADSGANVLTF. CDR3 coding DNA: TGTGCCAGCAGTGCCGACTCTGGGGCCAACGTCCTGACTTTC.

The rearrangement links TRBV4-1 to TRBJ1-6, with 7 bases that match TRBD1. Germline V gene lookup returns CDR1 MGHRA and CDR2 YSYEKL. The V and J ends lost 1 base and 9 bases, in that order; junction bases with no gene match: 12. The CDR3 is 17 amino acids. CDR3 residues: CASSQALQGEAGSPLHF. CDR3 sequence (DNA): TGCGCCAGCAGCCAAGCTCTGCAGGGGGAAGCTGGTTCACCCCTCCACTTT.

In nucleotides, the CDR3 is TGTGCCAGCAGCGTAGATTCGGAGCCGAACACCGGGGAGCTGTTTTTT. This translates into CASSVDSEPNTGELFF. The chain joins TRBV9 to TRBJ2-2; D is unresolved. CDR1 is SGDLS and CDR2 is YYNGEE in the germline V gene. The CDR3 is 16 residues long. The ends were cut back, 0 bases at V and 0 bases at J, with 9 bases in the middle.

The chain links TRBV10-2 to TRBJ1-2; D unresolved. V lost 3 bases, J lost 8 bases, and 25 bases lay in between. The CDR3 has 17 residues. Germline values: CDR1 WSHSY, CDR2 SAAADI. The CDR3 spells CASSEGLAGFASGGYTF. The CDR3, as DNA: TGCGCCAGCAGTGAAGGGCTGGCGGGGTTCGCCTCCGGAGGCTACACCTTC.

The V gene is TRBV4-1, the J gene TRBJ1-1; 11 bases are shared with TRBD1. V shed 4 bases and J 4 bases; nucleotides not matched to a gene: 5. This CDR3 contains 15 residues. CDR1 is MGHRA and CDR2 is YSYEKL in the germline V gene. CDR3 sequence (DNA): TGCGCCAGCAGCCGGACAGGGGGCGATGGCACTGAAGCTTTCTTT. It encodes CASSRTGGDGTEAFF.

The rearrangement joins TRBV19 to TRBJ2-4, with D maybe TRBD2 (6 bases). This CDR3 is 15 amino acids long. Per germline, CDR1 LNHDA and CDR2 SQIVND (reference sequence). Deletions cut 10 bases from V and 8 bases from J, with 24 bases between. CDR3 sequence: CATSPGSPTSDIQYF. CDR3 sequence (DNA): TGTGCCACTTCGCCCGGGAGCCCCACTTCCGACATTCAGTACTTC.

This clonotype was counted between two and nine times. This chain connects TRBV10-3 to TRBJ2-5; 8 bases align to TRBD1. Germline assignment: CDR1 ENHRY and CDR2 SYGVKD. V was pared by 10 bases and J by 2 bases, with 3 bases of the junction left unmatched. This CDR3 contains 12 residues. The CDR3 DNA reads as TGTGCCACTGGACAGGGACAAGAGACCCAGTACTTC. Amino acids: CATGQGQETQYF.

The CDR3 loop reads CASSSPGFNIQYF. The DNA for the CDR3 is TGTGCCAGTAGTTCCCCGGGATTCAACATTCAGTACTTC. The chain has TRBV19 and TRBJ2-4; D is perhaps TRBD2 (5 bases). Germline-derived CDR1 and CDR2 are LNHDA and SQIVND (reference sequence). The CDR3 extends over 13 amino acids. Trimming took 5 bases from V and 7 from J, leaving 12 bases between them.

This chain joins TRBV12-5 and TRBJ1-4; perhaps TRBD1 as D (5 bases). V dropped 3 bases and J dropped 7 bases, with 15 bases sitting between them. This CDR3 has 15 residues. Germline values: CDR1 LGHNT, CDR2 FRNRAP. In nucleotides, the CDR3 is TGTGCTAGTGGTTTCGCTCCGGGACCGGTTGAAAAACTGTTTTTT. Its translation: CASGFAPGPVEKLFF.

In this sample, this clonotype turned up a few times. The gene calls are TRBV7-9 and TRBJ2-7; D remains ambiguous. Trimming removed 5 bases at V and 2 bases at J, with 7 bases between. Germline V gene data show CDR1 as SEHNR and CDR2 as FQNEAQ (reference sequence). CDR3 length equals 12 residues. Written as DNA, the CDR3 is TGTGCCAGCAGCACAGCGCCCTACGAGCAGTACTTC. The encoded protein is CASSTAPYEQYF.

The chain combines TRBV4-1 with TRBJ1-2; D is uncertain. Trimming left V 7 bases short and J 4 bases short, with 19 bases between. The CDR3 sequence is 15 residues long. CDR1 MGHRA and CDR2 YSYEKL come from the germline V gene. The CDR3 nucleotides read TGCGCCAGCACCCCAGGTCGCGATGGCTTCTATGGCTACACCTTC. Translating gives CASTPGRDGFYGYTF.

The chain is built from TRBV7-9 and TRBJ2-7; D perhaps matches TRBD2 (5 bases). Trimming took off 5 bases at V and 3 bases at J, with 11 bases between the two ends. Germline CDR1 SEHNR, CDR2 FQNEAQ (reference sequence). The CDR3 contains 13 residues. This CDR3 reads CASSPTGNYEQYF. The CDR3 DNA sequence: TGTGCCAGCAGCCCGACGGGAAACTACGAGCAGTACTTC.

The chain is built from TRBV30 and TRBJ2-7, with TRBD2 matching over 9 bases. This CDR3 comprises 14 residues. The germline gives CDR1 GTSNPN, CDR2 SVGIG (reference sequence). V lost 4 bases and J lost 7; bases outside the gene matches: 11. CDR3 in DNA: TGTGCCTGGACCCCTGCTAGCGGGACGGGGGAGCAGTACTTC. Translated, it gives CAWTPASGTGEQYF.

The chain has TRBV11-2 and TRBJ2-1; D not certain. Germline CDR1 is SGHAT and CDR2 is FQNNGV. V gave up 3 bases and J gave up 2 bases, with 20 bases separating them. The CDR3 extends over 18 amino acids. The CDR3 here is CASSLKNVWALPYNEQFF. CDR3 DNA sequence: TGTGCCAGCAGCTTGAAAAATGTCTGGGCTCTTCCCTACAATGAGCAGTTCTTC.

J is TRBJ1-4 and V is TRBV6-2 or TRBV6-3, with 7 bases matching TRBD1. With V trimmed by 2 bases and J by 8 bases, 8 bases remained unmatched. CDR3 size: 15 residues. CDR1 and CDR2 from the germline V gene are MNHEY and SVGEGT. The CDR3 reads CASSYGTALGEKLFF. The CDR3 nucleotides are TGTGCCAGCAGTTACGGGACAGCCCTGGGGGAAAAACTGTTTTTT.

A single count supports this clonotype. This chain uses TRBV11-2 with TRBJ2-7; possible D gene TRBD2, 6 bases. Germline assignment: CDR1 SGHAT and CDR2 FQNNGV. V was trimmed by 7 bases and J by 2 bases, leaving 21 bases between them. The CDR3 length is 16 residues. The CDR3 region has the DNA TGTGCCAGCACCCGGGGGTGGGCAGAGCCAACCTACGAGCAGTACTTC. Protein product: CASTRGWAEPTYEQYF.

In its sample, this clonotype was seen once. The chain links TRBV6-1 to TRBJ2-7, with 9 bases fitting TRBD2. V was clipped by 6 bases and J by 3 bases; unmatched bases: 6. This CDR3 spans 14 amino acids. The germline gives CDR1 MNHNS, CDR2 SASEGT. CDR3 sequence: CASSSSGAYYEQYF. CDR3 nucleotide sequence: TGTGCCAGCAGCTCTAGCGGGGCCTACTACGAGCAGTACTTC.

The chain carries TRBV10-3 and TRBJ1-2; tentatively, D is TRBD1 (5 bases). In germline, CDR1 is ENHRY, CDR2 SYGVKD. This CDR3 is 15 amino acids long. Trimming stripped 3 bases from V and 0 bases from J, with 11 bases between. CDR3 DNA sequence: TGTGCCATCAGTGATATAGGACATTCTAACTATGGCTACACCTTC. Amino acid sequence: CAISDIGHSNYGYTF.

The rearrangement uses TRBV7-9 and TRBJ1-2; D gene uncertain. This CDR3 contains 14 residues. Per germline, CDR1 SEHNR and CDR2 FQNEAQ (reference sequence). V lost 0 bases to trimming and J lost 5 bases, with 10 bases between them. This CDR3 reads CASSLAESGYGYTF. CDR3 in DNA: TGTGCCAGCAGCTTAGCGGAGTCAGGTTATGGCTACACCTTC.